The entry that follows covers one T cell receptor beta chain sequence. The record originates from a study of blood T cell repertoires in COVID-19. How the authors handled the data: For nucleated cells, counts were estimated from reference gene primer amplification. This table comes from immunoSEQ multiplex PCR, and its TCRdb copy is limited to in-frame clones, with some not included. Clone size and the V and J calls come from that table; the DNA yielded D and trimming. The data show 95,000 to 150,000 clones, with 75% to 80% seen just once and roughly 7.9% held by the top ten. This sequence was found in a human donor in a cohort sampled during active COVID-19. The sequencing input was peripheral blood.

The CDR3 sequence is CASGPGRRAEAFF. DNA of the CDR3: TGTGCTAGTGGTCCAGGGAGGCGGGCTGAAGCTTTCTTT. J is TRBJ1-1 and V is TRBV12-5; a possible D gene is TRBD1 (5 bases). Trimming took off 5 bases at V and 6 bases at J, with 13 bases between the two ends. From germline, CDR1 is LGHNT and CDR2 FRNRAP. This CDR3 has 13 amino acids.